This is a list of T cell receptor beta chains from one sample in a study of T cells in localized non-small cell lung cancer. Using immunoSEQ multiplex PCR, the repertoire was profiled, and TCRdb retains in-frame clones only, with some absent. The table shows roughly 28,000 clones, with about nine tenths occurring only once. The material sequenced was peripheral blood, taken before any cancer treatment. These receptors were taken from a male donor at least 60 years old with stage I lung adenocarcinoma. The CDR3 runs from the conserved cysteine through the conserved F or W. A D gene is named only where the DNA matches it firmly. Only part of the rows carry a size: once, few, many, or a class if the clone is expanded.

>TRBJ2-7|TRBV6-1|NA|TRBD2
CASSELAGSYEQYF
TGTGCCAGCAGTGAACTAGCGGGGTCCTACGAGCAGTACTTC
>TRBJ2-3|TRBV10-3|NA|TRBD2
CAIERGGTHTDTQYF
TGTGCCATCGAGCGGGGGGGGACCCACACAGATACGCAGTATTTT
>TRBJ2-1|TRBV4-1|few|NA
CASSQASEGTEQFF
TGCGCCAGCAGCCAAGCCTCCGAGGGGACTGAGCAGTTCTTC
>TRBJ2-1|TRBV28|NA|TRBD2
CASSSGTSGSLSYNEQFF
TGTGCCAGCAGTTCCGGGACTAGCGGGTCACTCTCCTACAATGAGCAGTTCTTC
>TRBJ1-1|TRBV19|NA|NA
CASSVRENTEAFF
TGTGCCAGTAGTGTTCGAGAGAACACTGAAGCTTTCTTT
>TRBJ2-5|TRBV5-1|NA|NA
CASSSQETQYF
TGCGCCAGCAGCTCCCAAGAGACCCAGTACTTC
>TRBJ2-1|TRBV19|NA|TRBD2
CASRAAGGPTNEQFF
TGTGCCAGTAGGGCAGCGGGGGGGCCGACCAATGAGCAGTTCTTC
>TRBJ2-1|TRBV7-3|NA|NA
CASSLNPGYEVYNEQFF
TGTGCCAGCAGCTTAAATCCTGGATACGAAGTTTACAATGAGCAGTTCTTC
>TRBJ1-1|TRBV28|NA|NA
CASAGRENTEAFF
TGTGCCAGCGCAGGTCGGGAGAACACTGAAGCTTTCTTT
>TRBJ1-3|TRBV7-8|NA|NA
CASSLGSSGNTIYF
TGTGCCAGCAGCTTGGGGAGCTCTGGAAACACCATATATTTT
>TRBJ1-1|TRBV10-1|NA|NA
CASSVGLTGEAFF
TGCGCCAGCAGTGTAGGTCTAACAGGTGAAGCTTTCTTT
>TRBJ1-1|TRBV5-1|NA|NA
CASSLGSATGEAFF
TGCGCCAGCAGCTTGGGGTCGGCAACCGGTGAAGCTTTCTTT
>TRBJ1-1|TRBV6-5|NA|NA
CASSKPSMNTEAFF
TGTGCCAGCAGCAAACCTTCAATGAACACTGAAGCTTTCTTT
>TRBJ1-1|TRBV11-2|NA|NA
CASSFLEDTEAFF
TGTGCCAGCAGCTTTCTTGAGGACACTGAAGCTTTCTTT
>TRBJ1-5|TRBV6-1|NA|NA
CASSAGAGAYSNQPQHF
TGTGCCAGCAGTGCAGGCGCGGGGGCGTATAGCAATCAGCCCCAGCATTTT
>TRBJ2-1|TRBV5-1|NA|NA
CASSLISSVGKVYNEQFF
TGCGCCAGCAGCTTGATTAGCTCAGTGGGGAAGGTCTACAATGAGCAGTTCTTC
>TRBJ2-3|TRBV4-3|NA|TRBD1
CASSRDRADTQYF
TGCGCCAGCAGCAGGGACAGGGCAGATACGCAGTATTTT